This T cell receptor beta chain was recorded in a study of cytotoxic CD8 clonotypes in ibrutinib-treated CLL. This CDR3 comprises 14 residues. Trimming took 3 bases from V and 2 from J; bases not matched to a gene: 4. Germline V CDR1 and CDR2: SGHRS, YFSETQ. Measured with immunoSEQ multiplex PCR; TCRdb has only the in-frame clones, and not every one. The data hold about 29,000 clones, with 62% observed a single time. V and J are TRBV5-1 and TRBJ2-5; 7 bases map to TRBD2. The sample consisted of PBMCs, taken before ibrutinib treatment. The sequence came from a human donor with chronic lymphocytic leukemia. The CDR3 reads CASSSGEGQETQYF. CDR3 in DNA: TGCGCCAGCAGCTCCGGGGAGGGGCAAGAGACCCAGTACTTC. The variable domain in full, with the rest retrieved from reference TRBV5-1 and TRBJ2-5, is KAGVTQTPRYLIKTRGQQVTLSCSPISGHRSVSWYQQTPGQGLQFLFEYFSETQRNKGNFPGRFSGRQFSNSRSEMNVSTLELGDSALYLCASSSGEGQETQYFGPGTRLLVL.